This T cell receptor beta chain was sequenced for a study of T cell clones after liver transplantation. Study as a whole: TCRbeta sequencing after a pre-transplant mixed lymphocyte reaction identified graft-donor-reactive clones, later tracked in post-transplant blood. Blood was drawn pre-transplant, before withdrawal, and after full or failed withdrawal.

Assay used: immunoSEQ multiplex PCR; TCRdb lists only in-frame clones, some missing. The table shows more than 65,000 clones, with 90% occurring only once. With 2 bases removed from V and 4 bases from J, the gap between germline ends came to 10 bases. Germline CDR1 is SGHRS and CDR2 is YFSETQ. The CDR3 contains 13 residues. CD3+CD4+ and CD3+CD8+ cells were FACS-sorted from thawed unstimulated PBMCs. Study-wide results and limits: Small, mixed patient groups and varying post-transplant times limit these conclusions.

Worth noting for this clone: Its target is unknown.

This material consisted of CD4+ T cells from blood, taken before liver transplant. J is TRBJ2-7 and V is TRBV5-1; TRBD1 might be the D (6 bases). This sequence was found in a human donor who received a liver transplant. CDR3 coding DNA: TGCGCCAGCAGCTTACCGGACAGTTACGAGCAGTACTTC. Its protein product is CASSLPDSYEQYF.